This entry concerns a single T cell receptor beta chain. Its cognate antigen is unknown. This sample stems from a study of tumor and adjacent non-tumor tissue in lung cancer. Study overall: Samples averaged around 4 million productive TCRbeta reads each. Whole-study results and caveats: Compared with tumor, normal lung showed significantly lower TCR diversity.

Three rounds of nested PCR, following a modified ARM-PCR protocol, produced the TCRbeta library. A single record per CDR3 protein comes from TCRdb applying MiXCR to the multiplex PCR reads. The table includes 75,000 to 90,000 distinct CDR3 sequences, more than 75% detected once. The template was RNA from unsorted bulk tissue. This non-tumor lung sample came from over 3 cm beyond the tumor edge. Newly diagnosed lung cancer patients had thoracic surgery in China, August–late 2014, without prior chemotherapy. Material for sequencing was distant non-tumor lung tissue. This sequence was found in a woman in her forties or fifties with non-small cell lung cancer.

In nucleotides, the CDR3 is TGCAGTGCTAGAGGGGTACTAGCGCCGAGGCCCTACGAGCAGTACTTC. Protein product: CSARGVLAPRPYEQYF. The V call is TRBV20-1, the J call TRBJ2-7; 7 nucleotides match TRBD2. Germline V gene data show CDR1 as DFQATT and CDR2 as SNEGSKA (reference sequence). The CDR3 runs 16 residues. After removal of 1 base from V and 2 bases from J, the junction contained 11 bases not matched to a gene.